This T cell receptor beta chain is drawn from a study of CD8+ T cells in alopecia areata. At the level of the study: Treated patients' severity was scored by percentage of affected scalp area.

General observations from the study: Persistence of many expanded lesional clones was seen in scalp and blood during tofacitinib.

Sequencing used cDNA as its template, made by extracting RNA and reverse transcribing it. Clones were sequenced by immunoSEQ multiplex PCR, and TCRdb holds only the in-frame ones, with some missing. The table records fewer than 200,000 clones, roughly 64% of them present only once. Treatment reported: oral pan-JAK inhibitor, 5-10 mg twice daily. Researchers took lesional scalp punch biopsies and peripheral blood from people who were alopecia areata patients. The V gene's germline CDR1 is SGHDT and CDR2 YYEEEE. The CDR3 extends over 17 amino acids. V gave up 5 bases and J gave up 6 bases; unmatched junction bases: 16. This clone has more than one count but fewer than ten. Its antigen is still unknown.

The chain employs TRBV5-6 and TRBJ2-1, with TRBD2 matching over 8 bases. This TCR was recovered from a human donor with alopecia areata. The source material was CD8+ T cells sorted from blood, sampled at week 24, from a patient treated with tofacitinib. CDR3 in DNA: TGTGCCAGCAGACCAGCCGGGACTAGGGTCCTCCGCAATGAGCAGTTCTTC. Protein sequence: CASRPAGTRVLRNEQFF.